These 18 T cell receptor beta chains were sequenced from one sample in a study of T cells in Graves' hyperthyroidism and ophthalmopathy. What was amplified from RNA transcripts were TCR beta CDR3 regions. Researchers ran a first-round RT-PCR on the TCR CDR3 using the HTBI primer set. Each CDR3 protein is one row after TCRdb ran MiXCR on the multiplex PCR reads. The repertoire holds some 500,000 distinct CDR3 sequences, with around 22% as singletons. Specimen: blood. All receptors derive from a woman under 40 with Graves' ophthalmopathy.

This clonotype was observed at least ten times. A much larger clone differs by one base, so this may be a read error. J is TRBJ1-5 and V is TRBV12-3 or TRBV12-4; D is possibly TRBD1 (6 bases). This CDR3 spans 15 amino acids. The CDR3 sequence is CVSSLGQNSNQPQHF. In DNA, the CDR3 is TGTGTCAGCAGTCTCGGACAGAATAGCAATCAGCCCCAGCATTTT.

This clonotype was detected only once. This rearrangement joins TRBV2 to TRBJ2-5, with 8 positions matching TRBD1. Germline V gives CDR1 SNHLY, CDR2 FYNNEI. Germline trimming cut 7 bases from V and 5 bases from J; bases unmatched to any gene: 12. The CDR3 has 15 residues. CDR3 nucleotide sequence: TGTGCCAGCACCGAGGACAGGGCGACGGTGGAGACCCAGTACTTC. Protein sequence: CASTEDRATVETQYF.

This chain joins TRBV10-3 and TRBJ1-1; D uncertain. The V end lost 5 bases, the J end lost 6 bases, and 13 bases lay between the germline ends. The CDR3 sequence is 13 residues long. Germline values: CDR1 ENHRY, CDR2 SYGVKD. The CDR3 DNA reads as TGTGCCATCAGTTCTGGGAATTCCGCTGAAGCTTTCTTT. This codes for CAISSGNSAEAFF.

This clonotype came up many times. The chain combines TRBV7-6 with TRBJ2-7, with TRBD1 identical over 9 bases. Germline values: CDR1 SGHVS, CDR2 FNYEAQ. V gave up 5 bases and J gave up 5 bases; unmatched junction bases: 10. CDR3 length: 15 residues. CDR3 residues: CASSATGQGFHEQYF. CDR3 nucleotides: TGTGCCAGCAGCGCCACGGGACAGGGCTTCCACGAGCAGTACTTC.

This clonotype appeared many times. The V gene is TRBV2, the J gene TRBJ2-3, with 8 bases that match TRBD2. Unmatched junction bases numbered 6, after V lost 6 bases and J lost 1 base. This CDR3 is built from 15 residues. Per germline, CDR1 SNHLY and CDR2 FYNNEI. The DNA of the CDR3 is TGTGCCAGCAGCGAATTGACTAGCGGCACAGATACGCAGTATTTT. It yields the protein CASSELTSGTDTQYF.

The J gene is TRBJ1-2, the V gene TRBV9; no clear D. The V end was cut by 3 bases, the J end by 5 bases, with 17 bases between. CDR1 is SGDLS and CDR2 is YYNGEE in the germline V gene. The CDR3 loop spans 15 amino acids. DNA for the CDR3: TGTGCCAGCAGCGCCGGGCAGGTGGTTGAGTATGGCTACACCTTC. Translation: CASSAGQVVEYGYTF. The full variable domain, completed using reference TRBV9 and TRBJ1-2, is DSGVTQTPKHLITATGQRVTLRCSPRSGDLSVYWYQQSLDQGLQFLIQYYNGEERAKGNILERFSAQQFPDLHSELNLSSLELGDSALYFCASSAGQVVEYGYTFGSGTRLTVV.

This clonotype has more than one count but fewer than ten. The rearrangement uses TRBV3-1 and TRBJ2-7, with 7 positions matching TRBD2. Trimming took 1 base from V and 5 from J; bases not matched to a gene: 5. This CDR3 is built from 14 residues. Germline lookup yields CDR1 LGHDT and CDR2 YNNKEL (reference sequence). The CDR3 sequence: CASSQVGRADEQYF. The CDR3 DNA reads TGTGCCAGCAGCCAAGTAGGGAGGGCCGACGAGCAGTACTTC.

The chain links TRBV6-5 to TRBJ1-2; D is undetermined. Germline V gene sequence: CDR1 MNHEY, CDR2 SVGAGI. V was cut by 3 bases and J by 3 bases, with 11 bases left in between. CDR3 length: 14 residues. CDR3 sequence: CASSYNLWDYGYTF. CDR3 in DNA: TGTGCCAGCAGTTATAATCTCTGGGACTATGGCTACACCTTC.

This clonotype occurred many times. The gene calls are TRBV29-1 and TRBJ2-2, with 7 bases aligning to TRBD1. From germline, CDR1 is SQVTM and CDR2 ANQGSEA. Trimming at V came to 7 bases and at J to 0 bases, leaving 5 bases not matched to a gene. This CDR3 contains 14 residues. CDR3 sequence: CSAGTATNTGELFF. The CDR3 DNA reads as TGCAGCGCCGGGACAGCAACGAACACCGGGGAGCTGTTTTTT.

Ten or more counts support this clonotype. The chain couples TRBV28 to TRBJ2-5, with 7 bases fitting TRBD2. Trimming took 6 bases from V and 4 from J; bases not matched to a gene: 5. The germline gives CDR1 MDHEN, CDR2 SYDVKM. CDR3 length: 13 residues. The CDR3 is CASRRGFRETQYF. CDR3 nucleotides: TGTGCCAGCAGGCGGGGGTTTCGAGAGACCCAGTACTTC.

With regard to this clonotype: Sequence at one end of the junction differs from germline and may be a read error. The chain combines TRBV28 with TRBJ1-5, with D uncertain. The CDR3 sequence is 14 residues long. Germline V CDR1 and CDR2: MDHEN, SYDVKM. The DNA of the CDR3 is TGTGCCAGCACCACTGACTGGGAGGTGCAGCCCCTGCATTTT. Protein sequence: CASTTDWEVQPLHF.

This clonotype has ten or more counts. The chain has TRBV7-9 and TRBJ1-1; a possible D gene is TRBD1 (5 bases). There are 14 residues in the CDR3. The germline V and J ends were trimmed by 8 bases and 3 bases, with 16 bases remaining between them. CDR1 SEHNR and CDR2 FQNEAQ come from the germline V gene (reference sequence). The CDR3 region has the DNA TGTGCCAGCGTCCGGGGCTCGGGGGACACTGAAGCTTTCTTT. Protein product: CASVRGSGDTEAFF.

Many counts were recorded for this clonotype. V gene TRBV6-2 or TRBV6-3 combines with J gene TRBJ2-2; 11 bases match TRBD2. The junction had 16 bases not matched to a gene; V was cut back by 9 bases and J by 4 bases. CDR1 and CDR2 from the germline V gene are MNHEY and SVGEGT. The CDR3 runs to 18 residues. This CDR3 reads CASTSFSGGAKGTGELFF. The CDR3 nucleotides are TGTGCCAGTACCTCTTTTAGCGGGGGGGCCAAGGGCACCGGGGAGCTGTTTTTT.

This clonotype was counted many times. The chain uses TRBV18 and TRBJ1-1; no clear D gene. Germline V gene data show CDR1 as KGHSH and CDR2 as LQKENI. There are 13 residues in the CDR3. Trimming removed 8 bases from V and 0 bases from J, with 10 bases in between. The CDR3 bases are TGTGCCAGCAGTCCAGGCATGAACACTGAAGCTTTCTTT. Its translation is CASSPGMNTEAFF. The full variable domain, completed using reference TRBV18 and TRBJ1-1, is NAGVMQNPRHLVRRRGQEARLRCSPMKGHSHVYWYRQLPEEGLKFMVYLQKENIIDESGMPKERFSAEFPKEGPSILRIQQVVRGDSAAYFCASSPGMNTEAFFGQGTRLTVV.

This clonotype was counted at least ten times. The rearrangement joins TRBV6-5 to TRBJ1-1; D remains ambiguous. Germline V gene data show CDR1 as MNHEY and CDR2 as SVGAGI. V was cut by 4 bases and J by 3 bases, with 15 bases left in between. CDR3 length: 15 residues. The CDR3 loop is CASSSGGLGDTEAFF. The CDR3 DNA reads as TGTGCCAGCAGTTCGGGCGGGCTCGGGGACACTGAAGCTTTCTTT.

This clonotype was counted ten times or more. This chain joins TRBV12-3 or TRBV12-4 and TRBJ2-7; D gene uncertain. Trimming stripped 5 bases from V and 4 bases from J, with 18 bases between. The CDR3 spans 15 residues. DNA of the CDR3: TGTGCCAGCAGTGCACCGGGCCCTTCGCCTTACGAGCAGTACTTC. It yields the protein CASSAPGPSPYEQYF.

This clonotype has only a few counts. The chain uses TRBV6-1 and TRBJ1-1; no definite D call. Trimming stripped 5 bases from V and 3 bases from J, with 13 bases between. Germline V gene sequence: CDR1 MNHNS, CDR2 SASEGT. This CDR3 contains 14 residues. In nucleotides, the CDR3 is TGTGCCAGCAGTCCCATCTCGAGGGACACTGAAGCTTTCTTT. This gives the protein CASSPISRDTEAFF.

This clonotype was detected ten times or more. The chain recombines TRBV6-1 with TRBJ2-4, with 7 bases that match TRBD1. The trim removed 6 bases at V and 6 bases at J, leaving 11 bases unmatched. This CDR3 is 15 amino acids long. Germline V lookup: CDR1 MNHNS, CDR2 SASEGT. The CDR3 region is CASRTDRASGNIQYF. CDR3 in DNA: TGTGCCAGCAGGACAGACAGGGCGAGTGGAAACATTCAGTACTTC.